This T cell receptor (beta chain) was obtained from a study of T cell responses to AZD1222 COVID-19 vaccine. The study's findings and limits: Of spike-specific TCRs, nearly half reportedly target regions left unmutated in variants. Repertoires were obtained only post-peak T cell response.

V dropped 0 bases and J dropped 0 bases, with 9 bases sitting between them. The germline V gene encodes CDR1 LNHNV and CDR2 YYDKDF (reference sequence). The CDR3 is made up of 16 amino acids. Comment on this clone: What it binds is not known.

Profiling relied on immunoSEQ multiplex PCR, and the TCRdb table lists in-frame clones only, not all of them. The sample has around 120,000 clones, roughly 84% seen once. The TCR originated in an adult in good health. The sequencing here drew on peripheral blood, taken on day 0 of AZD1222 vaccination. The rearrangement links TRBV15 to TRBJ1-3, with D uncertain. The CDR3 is CATSRDLVLSGNTIYF. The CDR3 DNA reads TGTGCCACCAGCAGAGATCTAGTCCTCTCTGGAAACACCATATATTTT.